This entry lists 27 T cell receptor beta chains sequenced from one sample in a study of CD8 T cells in Susac syndrome. RNA, at 0.5 to 1 ug, was reverse transcribed with random hexamers. Each CDR3 protein is one row after TCRdb ran MiXCR on the immunoSEQ multiplex PCR reads. Counted here are roughly 80,000 distinct CDR3 sequences, 85% to 95% occurring once; the ten biggest clones make up about 0.54%. The sample consisted of CD4+ T cells from PBMCs. The receptors derive from a human donor with Susac syndrome.

The chain employs TRBV5-6 and TRBJ2-1; 7 bases map to TRBD1. With V trimmed by 0 bases and J by 3 bases, 6 bases remained unmatched. The CDR3 runs 16 residues. Germline values: CDR1 SGHDT, CDR2 YYEEEE. The CDR3 region has the DNA TGTGCCAGCAGCTTGGGCCGCCGACAGGGCTACAATGAGCAGTTCTTC. Amino acids: CASSLGRRQGYNEQFF.

V usage is TRBV9 and J usage is TRBJ2-1, with TRBD2 matching 11 bases. This CDR3 has 18 amino acids. The germline gives CDR1 SGDLS, CDR2 YYNGEE. The junction had 11 bases not matched to a gene; V was cut back by 1 base and J by 5 bases. CDR3 in amino acids: CASSVSTLPSGGNNEQFF. The CDR3 DNA follows: TGTGCCAGCAGCGTATCAACGCTCCCTAGCGGGGGGAACAATGAGCAGTTCTTC. The full variable domain, its missing parts supplied by reference TRBV9 and TRBJ2-1, is DSGVTQTPKHLITATGQRVTLRCSPRSGDLSVYWYQQSLDQGLQFLIQYYNGEERAKGNILERFSAQQFPDLHSELNLSSLELGDSALYFCASSVSTLPSGGNNEQFFGPGTRLTVL.

The chain recombines TRBV29-1 with TRBJ1-2, with D possibly TRBD1 on 5 matching bases. This CDR3 spans 14 amino acids. Germline V gives CDR1 SQVTM, CDR2 ANQGSEA. V was shortened by 5 bases and J by 4 bases, with 17 bases between the two germline ends. This chain's CDR3 is CSVYRDGALYGYTF. CDR3 nucleotides: TGCAGCGTTTACCGGGACGGGGCACTCTATGGCTACACCTTC.

CDR3 sequence reads: CASSLARGEAFF. CDR3 in DNA: TGTGCCAGCAGCTTAGCGCGCGGTGAAGCTTTCTTT. This chain connects TRBV7-2 to TRBJ1-1, with D hard to call. V shed 0 bases and J shed 7 bases, with 6 bases lying between them. Germline V gene sequence: CDR1 SGHTA, CDR2 FQGNSA. This CDR3 has 12 amino acids.

The gene calls are TRBV7-8 and TRBJ1-5, with a tentative D call TRBD1 (5 bases). V was pared by 4 bases and J by 4 bases, with 11 bases between. The CDR3 runs 14 residues. CDR1 SGHVS and CDR2 FQNEAQ come from the germline V gene. The CDR3 sequence is CASSYRDGNQPQHF. The CDR3 DNA follows: TGTGCCAGCAGCTATCGGGACGGAAATCAGCCCCAGCATTTT.

This clonotype is medium-sized (0.01 to 0.1%) by share. The J gene is TRBJ2-7, the V gene TRBV4-1; D ambiguous. This CDR3 comprises 15 residues. CDR1 MGHRA and CDR2 YSYEKL come from the germline V gene. V gave up 1 base and J gave up 0 bases, with 10 bases separating them. The CDR3 here is CASSQGPGLSYEQYF. In DNA, the CDR3 is TGCGCCAGCAGCCAAGGGCCGGGCCTCTCCTACGAGCAGTACTTC.

The genes are TRBV3-1 and TRBJ2-7; perhaps TRBD1 as D (6 bases). The CDR3 spans 12 residues. The germline CDR1 and CDR2 sequences are LGHDT and YNNKEL (reference sequence). V was clipped by 5 bases and J by 2 bases, with 7 bases between them. CDR3 DNA: TGTGCCAGCAGCGACAGGACCTACGAGCAGTACTTC. It is translated as CASSDRTYEQYF.

The gene calls are TRBV7-9 and TRBJ1-1, with D maybe TRBD1 (6 bases). The CDR3 consists of 14 residues. The V end lost 3 bases, the J end lost 8 bases, and 16 bases lay between the germline ends. Germline-derived CDR1 and CDR2 are SEHNR and FQNEAQ (reference sequence). The CDR3 DNA reads TGTGCCAGCAGCTTTTCGGGGGCCTCGGGGGAAGCTTTCTTT. Translated: CASSFSGASGEAFF.

This clonotype has a handful of counts. This chain connects TRBV20-1 to TRBJ1-1, with 8 bases identical to TRBD1. The CDR3 is 13 amino acids. Trimming removed 5 bases from V and 4 bases from J; junction bases left unmatched: 6. CDR1 and CDR2 from the germline V gene are DFQATT and SNEGSKA (reference sequence). CDR3: CSALTGGGTEAFF. CDR3 sequence (DNA): TGCAGTGCTCTTACAGGGGGGGGCACTGAAGCTTTCTTT.

In this sample, this clonotype turned up a few times. This chain connects TRBV7-2 to TRBJ2-7; no reliable D call. This CDR3 has 15 amino acids. Trimming took off 3 bases at V and 0 bases at J, with 12 bases between the two ends. Germline CDR1 reads SGHTA; CDR2 reads FQGNSA. CDR3 sequence reads: CASSFFGSSSYEQYF. Here the CDR3 DNA reads TGTGCCAGCAGCTTCTTTGGCAGTAGCTCCTACGAGCAGTACTTC.

This chain links TRBV27 with TRBJ1-1; the D is unclear. V lost 7 bases and J 8 bases, leaving 23 bases between the germline ends. Per the germline V gene, CDR1 is MNHEY and CDR2 is SMNVEV (reference sequence). The CDR3 runs to 15 residues. The CDR3 loop is CASTPQWGEAKEAFF. CDR3 coding DNA: TGTGCCAGCACTCCACAGTGGGGAGAGGCTAAAGAAGCTTTCTTT.

This chain uses TRBV20-1 with TRBJ1-2; no clear D. The CDR3 consists of 12 residues. Germline assignment: CDR1 DFQATT and CDR2 SNEGSKA (reference sequence). CDR3 sequence (DNA): TGCAGGCCATGGGGAGCTAACTATGGCTACACCTTC. Encoded protein: CRPWGANYGYTF.

The chain combines TRBV6-2 or TRBV6-3 with TRBJ1-5; D is perhaps TRBD1 (6 bases). V dropped 3 bases and J dropped 3 bases, with 15 bases sitting between them. Germline CDR1 is MNHEY and CDR2 is SVGEGT. This CDR3 is built from 16 residues. Here the CDR3 reads CASSYNGGGNNQPQHF. DNA for the CDR3: TGTGCCAGCAGTTATAATGGGGGCGGAAACAATCAGCCCCAGCATTTT.

This chain connects TRBV14 to TRBJ1-2; weak D call: TRBD1 (5 bases). This CDR3 is built from 14 residues. The germline CDR1 and CDR2 sequences are SGHDN and FVKESK. Trimming cost V 0 bases and J 5 bases, with 10 bases left between them. CDR3 residues: CASSQERGSYGYTF. CDR3 bases: TGTGCCAGCAGCCAAGAGAGGGGCTCTTATGGCTACACCTTC.

CDR3 protein: CASSLRGGQSESYEQYF. The CDR3 DNA follows: TGTGCCAGCAGCTTACGAGGGGGCCAGTCGGAATCCTACGAGCAGTACTTC. The chain links TRBV7-2 to TRBJ2-7; 7 positions agree with TRBD1. This CDR3 region has 17 residues. Germline V gene data show CDR1 as SGHTA and CDR2 as FQGNSA. With V trimmed by 2 bases and J by 1 base, 11 bases remained unmatched.

The genes are TRBV27 and TRBJ2-1; possibly TRBD2 for D (6 bases). V lost 6 bases, J lost 10 bases, and 16 bases lay in between. Per germline, CDR1 MNHEY and CDR2 SMNVEV (reference sequence). The CDR3 has 13 amino acids. CDR3 nucleotide sequence: TGTGCCAGCAGACTATCCACAGCGGGCGAGCAGTTCTTC. Protein product: CASRLSTAGEQFF.

The chain employs TRBV29-1 and TRBJ1-2; D is possibly TRBD1 (6 bases). From germline, CDR1 is SQVTM and CDR2 ANQGSEA. The CDR3 totals 13 residues. V lost 2 bases to trimming and J lost 2 bases, with 9 bases between them. CDR3 amino acids: CSVERQGNYGYTF. CDR3 DNA: TGCAGCGTTGAAAGGCAGGGGAACTATGGCTACACCTTC.

This chain uses TRBV6-2 or TRBV6-3 with TRBJ1-2; D is uncertain. Germline loops: CDR1 MNHEY, CDR2 SVGEGT. This CDR3 comprises 13 residues. V lost 5 bases and J lost 2, with 9 bases in between. CDR3 amino acids: CASSAGANYGYTF. The CDR3 DNA reads TGTGCCAGCAGTGCAGGAGCAAACTATGGCTACACCTTC.

The sample holds a few counts of this clonotype. The rearrangement links TRBV5-4 to TRBJ2-1; 8 nucleotides align to TRBD1. V lost 2 bases and J lost 4; bases outside the gene matches: 5. The CDR3 runs 15 residues. From germline, CDR1 is SGHNT and CDR2 YYREEE (reference sequence). The CDR3 is CASSFRTGRYNEQFF. The CDR3 DNA reads TGTGCCAGCAGCTTCAGGACAGGGAGGTACAATGAGCAGTTCTTC. The full variable domain, with the rest looked up from reference TRBV5-4 and TRBJ2-1, is ETGVTQSPTHLIKTRGQQVTLRCSSQSGHNTVSWYQQALGQGPQFIFQYYREEENGRGNFPPRFSGLQFPNYSSELNVNALELDDSALYLCASSFRTGRYNEQFFGPGTRLTVL.

The genes are TRBV19 and TRBJ1-2, with 8 bases identical to TRBD1. The J segment lost 1 base and the V segment lost 7 bases, leaving 5 bases of the junction unmatched. This CDR3 has 14 residues. Germline V gene lookup returns CDR1 LNHDA and CDR2 SQIVND (reference sequence). The CDR3 DNA sequence: TGTGCCAGTAATCACGACAGGGGTAACTATGGCTACACCTTC. Translated, it gives CASNHDRGNYGYTF.

The chain carries TRBV19 and TRBJ2-7; weak D call: TRBD1 (7 bases). The CDR3 covers 16 residues. From germline, CDR1 is LNHDA and CDR2 SQIVND (reference sequence). Trimming stripped 5 bases from V and 1 base from J, with 18 bases between. Here the CDR3 DNA reads TGTGCCAGTAGTTCCCCAGGGGGGACAGCATCCTACGAGCAGTACTTC. This codes for CASSSPGGTASYEQYF.

The J gene is TRBJ2-3, the V gene TRBV20-1; D gene ambiguous. The ends were cut back, 6 bases at V and 2 bases at J, with 12 bases in the middle. Germline loops: CDR1 DFQATT, CDR2 SNEGSKA (reference sequence). This CDR3 has 13 residues. CDR3 DNA: TGCAGTGCCCCCAATGGCCTCACAGATACGCAGTATTTT. Its translation is CSAPNGLTDTQYF.

The chain joins TRBV3-1 to TRBJ2-3, with TRBD2 matching over 11 bases. This CDR3 has 16 amino acids. The germline gives CDR1 LGHDT, CDR2 YNNKEL (reference sequence). V was clipped by 2 bases and J by 2 bases; unmatched bases: 3. Here the CDR3 DNA reads TGTGCCAGCAGCCAAAGACTAGCGGGGTACACAGATACGCAGTATTTT. It is translated as CASSQRLAGYTDTQYF.

The chain recombines TRBV27 with TRBJ2-1; 12 bases match TRBD2. The CDR3 is made up of 18 amino acids. Germline V CDR1 and CDR2: MNHEY, SMNVEV (reference sequence). V was pared by 2 bases and J by 8 bases, with 13 bases of the junction left unmatched. The CDR3 nucleotides are TGTGCCAGCAGTTTAGTTCGGGCTAGCGGGAGGGCACCGGATGAGCAGTTCTTC. Its translation is CASSLVRASGRAPDEQFF.

The rearrangement links TRBV18 to TRBJ2-3; D is perhaps TRBD2 (5 bases). The germline V gene has CDR1 KGHSH and CDR2 LQKENI. Trimming stripped 3 bases from V and 4 bases from J, with 8 bases between. CDR3 size: 13 residues. The CDR3 reads CASSPTLADTQYF. The DNA for the CDR3 is TGTGCCAGCTCACCGACACTAGCAGATACGCAGTATTTT.

V usage is TRBV2 and J usage is TRBJ2-2; 9 bases are a match to TRBD1. Germline V lookup: CDR1 SNHLY, CDR2 FYNNEI. Trimming removed 7 bases from V and 8 bases from J; junction bases left unmatched: 2. The CDR3 has 12 residues. The CDR3 region has the DNA TGTGCCAGCAACAGGGGGCTAGGGGAGCTGTTTTTT. It yields the protein CASNRGLGELFF.

The V call is TRBV12-3 or TRBV12-4, the J call TRBJ1-5; 7 bases align to TRBD1. The CDR3 contains 14 residues. The J segment lost 3 bases and the V segment lost 5 bases, leaving 4 bases of the junction unmatched. DNA for the CDR3: TGTGCCAGCAGTCCCGGACAGGTCAATCAGCCCCAGCATTTT. It yields the protein CASSPGQVNQPQHF.